These 9 T cell receptor beta chains originate from one sample sequenced in a study of blood T cell repertoires in COVID-19. The protocol was immunoSEQ multiplex PCR, while the TCRdb copy is restricted to in-frame clones and leaves out a portion. The sample lists 250,000 to 300,000 clones; over 70% were seen once. Material: peripheral blood. These receptors all come from a woman in her 70s with COVID-19, enrolled during active disease.

The chain links TRBV6-5 to TRBJ1-1; no clear D. The CDR3 runs to 12 residues. V dropped 4 bases and J dropped 6 bases, with 9 bases sitting between them. Germline V CDR1 and CDR2: MNHEY, SVGAGI. The CDR3 loop is CASSSRLSEAFF. In nucleotides, the CDR3 is TGTGCCAGCAGTTCGCGACTTTCTGAAGCTTTCTTT.

This chain connects TRBV23-1 to TRBJ1-5; TRBD1 is a possible D gene (5 bases). TRBV23-1 is annotated as an ORF whose role is uncertain. The V and J ends lost 6 bases and 0 bases respectively, with 12 bases between them. The CDR3 runs to 15 residues. CDR3 region: CASSHDRNSNQPQHF. The CDR3 DNA reads as TGCGCCAGCAGCCATGACAGAAATAGCAATCAGCCCCAGCATTTT.

V and J are TRBV6-1 and TRBJ1-5, with no clear D. The CDR3 extends over 16 amino acids. The V gene's germline CDR1 is MNHNS and CDR2 SASEGT. The V and J ends lost 0 bases and 0 bases respectively, with 9 bases between them. The CDR3 bases are TGTGCCAGCAGTGAAGCGCCGGGGTATAGCAATCAGCCCCAGCATTTT. As protein: CASSEAPGYSNQPQHF.

The chain links TRBV30 to TRBJ1-1; D not resolved. The CDR3 runs to 12 residues. Germline assignment: CDR1 GTSNPN and CDR2 SVGIG (reference sequence). With 0 bases removed from V and 5 bases from J, the gap between germline ends came to 7 bases. The CDR3 reads CAWSVTGTEAFF. The CDR3 region has the DNA TGTGCCTGGAGTGTAACGGGGACTGAAGCTTTCTTT.

The chain employs TRBV27 and TRBJ1-5, with 7 positions matching TRBD1. V lost 5 bases, J lost 5 bases, and 12 bases stayed unmatched. CDR3 length: 16 residues. The germline gives CDR1 MNHEY, CDR2 SMNVEV (reference sequence). The CDR3 region has the DNA TGTGCCAGCAGTCTCGAGACAGGGACACCCCATCAGCCCCAGCATTTT. This codes for CASSLETGTPHQPQHF.

The chain employs TRBV4-1 and TRBJ1-6; 8 positions match TRBD1. CDR1 and CDR2 from the germline V gene are MGHRA and YSYEKL. This CDR3 is built from 16 residues. Trimming removed 4 bases from V and 10 bases from J; junction bases left unmatched: 12. Written as DNA, the CDR3 is TGCGCCAGCAGCCCGCGACCGACAGGGGAAGACTCACCCCTCCACTTT. Residues: CASSPRPTGEDSPLHF.

This clone was seen only once. The chain recombines TRBV19 with TRBJ1-1, with TRBD1 as a possible D gene (5 bases). Trimming pared 4 bases from V and 3 bases from J, leaving 6 bases between. The CDR3 is 12 residues long. Germline V gives CDR1 LNHDA, CDR2 SQIVND (reference sequence). CDR3 in amino acids: CASSRGDTEAFF. In DNA form, the CDR3 reads TGTGCCAGTAGTAGGGGGGACACTGAAGCTTTCTTT. The variable domain in full, completed from reference TRBV19 and TRBJ1-1, reads DGGITQSPKYLFRKEGQNVTLSCEQNLNHDAMYWYRQDPGQGLRLIYYSQIVNDFQKGDIAEGYSVSREKKESFPLTVTSAQKNPTAFYLCASSRGDTEAFFGQGTRLTVV.

The genes are TRBV30 and TRBJ1-1, with a tentative D call TRBD1 (5 bases). Per the germline V gene, CDR1 is GTSNPN and CDR2 is SVGIG (reference sequence). Trimming shortened V by 3 bases and J by 4 bases, and 12 bases separated the two germline ends. CDR3 size: 13 residues. CDR3: CAWRIGDGTEAFF. The DNA for the CDR3 is TGTGCCTGGAGAATAGGGGATGGCACTGAAGCTTTCTTT.

This chain links TRBV7-3 with TRBJ2-1, with D possibly matching TRBD1 (6 bases). The V end was cut by 5 bases, the J end by 6 bases, with 14 bases between. The CDR3 totals 14 residues. In germline, CDR1 is SGHTA, CDR2 FQGTGA. CDR3 loop: CASSPGHQSNEQFF. In DNA, the CDR3 is TGTGCCAGCAGCCCGGGACACCAATCCAATGAGCAGTTCTTC.